The 7 T cell receptor beta chains presented below share a single source sample, sequenced in a study of blood T cell repertoires in COVID-19. Here immunoSEQ multiplex PCR was the method, and the copy in TCRdb shows in-frame clones only, minus some. Counted here are about 270,000 clones, 86% occurring once; the ten biggest clones make up over 9.5%. The sample comprised peripheral blood. The receptor source for this set is a woman aged 25 to 39 with COVID-19, enrolled during active disease.

As regards this clone: At one boundary the junction diverges from the germline segment, which might be a read error. The DNA for the CDR3 is TGTGCCAGCAGCCAAGGCGATCTACTAGCGGGGGGAGAGGCCCAGTACTTC. It translates to CASSQGDLLAGGEAQYF. The rearrangement links TRBV3-1 (or the pseudogene TRBV3-2) to TRBJ2-5, with 12 positions matching TRBD2. CDR3 size: 17 residues. The V gene's germline CDR1 is LGHDT and CDR2 YNNKEL (reference sequence).

The chain links TRBV4-2 to TRBJ1-1; a weak D match, TRBD1 (6 bases). The V gene lost 1 base and the J gene lost 0 bases, with 12 bases spanning the gap. There are 16 residues in the CDR3. The germline gives CDR1 LGHNA, CDR2 YNFKEQ. CDR3 in DNA: TGTGCCAGCAGCCAAGGGGGGGGCGGGATGAACACTGAAGCTTTCTTT. Protein sequence: CASSQGGGGMNTEAFF.

The chain employs TRBV10-3 and TRBJ1-5; D call uncertain. The CDR3 is made up of 13 amino acids. V gave up 5 bases and J gave up 4 bases, with 9 bases separating them. Germline CDR1 and CDR2: ENHRY and SYGVKD. CDR3: CAISQGVNQPQHF. Here the CDR3 DNA reads TGTGCCATCAGTCAAGGAGTTAATCAGCCCCAGCATTTT.

This chain links TRBV5-1 with TRBJ2-7; 7 bases are shared with TRBD2. Per germline, CDR1 SGHRS and CDR2 YFSETQ. V lost 2 bases, J lost 4 bases, and 9 bases stayed unmatched. The CDR3 has 15 amino acids. The CDR3 DNA follows: TGCGCCAGCAGCTTAAACGGGGAGGGGAGATACGAGCAGTACTTC. This gives the protein CASSLNGEGRYEQYF. Based on the CDR3 plus reference TRBV5-1 and TRBJ2-7, the full variable domain is KAGVTQTPRYLIKTRGQQVTLSCSPISGHRSVSWYQQTPGQGLQFLFEYFSETQRNKGNFPGRFSGRQFSNSRSEMNVSTLELGDSALYLCASSLNGEGRYEQYFGPGTRLTVT.

The chain links TRBV3-1 (or the pseudogene TRBV3-2) to TRBJ1-2; D unresolved. CDR1 and CDR2 (germline): LGHDT, YNNKEL (reference sequence). The CDR3 runs 16 residues. V lost 6 bases and J lost 2, with 19 bases in between. The CDR3 reads CASSPPGGLLNYGYTF. The CDR3 DNA sequence: TGTGCCAGCAGTCCCCCGGGCGGACTACTAAACTATGGCTACACCTTC.

J is TRBJ2-3 and V is TRBV5-1, with D possibly TRBD2 on 6 matching bases. Germline CDR1 and CDR2: SGHRS and YFSETQ. The ends were cut back, 1 base at V and 5 bases at J, with 17 bases in the middle. The CDR3 extends over 16 amino acids. The CDR3 DNA reads as TGCGCCAGCAGCTTGATGGGACCTGGGCGGGGAGATACGCAGTATTTT. Amino acid sequence: CASSLMGPGRGDTQYF.

This chain uses TRBV7-9 with TRBJ2-7, with D unresolved. This CDR3 is 15 amino acids long. V was cut by 1 base and J by 3 bases, with 13 bases left in between. Germline CDR1 SEHNR, CDR2 FQNEAQ (reference sequence). The CDR3 sequence: CASSLGSGRLYEQYF. For the CDR3, the DNA is TGTGCCAGCAGCTTAGGTTCAGGTAGGCTCTACGAGCAGTACTTC.